This TCR beta chain was recovered during a study of T cells in Graves' hyperthyroidism and ophthalmopathy. Background on the study: At the time of initial diagnosis and before any treatment, peripheral blood was collected.

Germline loops: CDR1 LNHDA, CDR2 SQIVND (reference sequence). This CDR3 comprises 15 residues. V shed 4 bases, J shed 4 bases, and the junction held 4 bases outside the gene matches. Patients aged 18 to 65 had newly diagnosed hyperthyroidism lasting under 2 months. The study left out patients who had uncontrolled infection, other autoimmune disease, pregnancy or lactation. What was amplified from RNA transcripts were TCR beta CDR3 regions. The TCR CDR3 was amplified in a first-round RT-PCR using the HTBI primer set. In TCRdb, the multiplex PCR reads were re-called with MiXCR into one record per CDR3 protein. The table shows hundreds of thousands of distinct CDR3 sequences, with over 35% occurring only once.

The gene calls are TRBV19 and TRBJ1-4; 9 bases fit TRBD1. This receptor was obtained from a woman between 35 and 50 years old with Graves' hyperthyroidism. The sequenced sample consisted of blood. CDR3 coding DNA: TGTGCCAGTAGTACCCGGACAGGGGATAATGAAAAACTGTTTTTT. Residues: CASSTRTGDNEKLFF.